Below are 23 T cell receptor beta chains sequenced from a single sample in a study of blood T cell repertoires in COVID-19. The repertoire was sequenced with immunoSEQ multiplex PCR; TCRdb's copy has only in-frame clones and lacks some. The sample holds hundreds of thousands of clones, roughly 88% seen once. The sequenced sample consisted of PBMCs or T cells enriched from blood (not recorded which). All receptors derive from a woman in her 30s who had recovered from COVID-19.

The CDR3 coding sequence is TGTGCCAGCAGCCCTTTGTCTAGAGTGGTCTCCTACGAGCAGTACTTC. Encoded protein: CASSPLSRVVSYEQYF. The chain uses TRBV7-9 and TRBJ2-7, with D unclear. The CDR3 has 16 amino acids. Trimming took off 5 bases at V and 0 bases at J, with 17 bases between the two ends. CDR1 and CDR2 (germline): SEHNR, FQNEAQ (reference sequence). The whole variable domain, filled in from reference TRBV7-9 and TRBJ2-7, reads DTGVSQNPRHKITKRGQNVTFRCDPISEHNRLYWYRQTLGQGPEFLTYFQNEAQLEKSRLLSDRFSAERPKGSFSTLEIQRTEQGDSAMYLCASSPLSRVVSYEQYFGPGTRLTVT.

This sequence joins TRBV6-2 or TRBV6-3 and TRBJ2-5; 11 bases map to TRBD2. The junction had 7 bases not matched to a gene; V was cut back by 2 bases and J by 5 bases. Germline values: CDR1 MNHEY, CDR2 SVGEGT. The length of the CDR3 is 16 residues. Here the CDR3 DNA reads TGTGCCAGCAGTTACGGCTCTAGCGGGGGGTTGGAGACCCAGTACTTC. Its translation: CASSYGSSGGLETQYF.

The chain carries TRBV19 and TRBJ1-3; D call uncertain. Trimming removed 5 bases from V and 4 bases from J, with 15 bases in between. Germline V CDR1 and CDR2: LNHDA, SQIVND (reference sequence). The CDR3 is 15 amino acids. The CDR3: CASSALRRWGNTIYF. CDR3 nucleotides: TGTGCCAGTAGTGCATTGAGGAGGTGGGGAAACACCATATATTTT.

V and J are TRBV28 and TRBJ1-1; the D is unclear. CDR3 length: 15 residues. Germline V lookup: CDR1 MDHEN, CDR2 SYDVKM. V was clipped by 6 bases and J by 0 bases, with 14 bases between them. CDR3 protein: CASSLPGDLNTEAFF. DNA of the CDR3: TGTGCCAGCAGCTTACCGGGAGACCTGAACACTGAAGCTTTCTTT.

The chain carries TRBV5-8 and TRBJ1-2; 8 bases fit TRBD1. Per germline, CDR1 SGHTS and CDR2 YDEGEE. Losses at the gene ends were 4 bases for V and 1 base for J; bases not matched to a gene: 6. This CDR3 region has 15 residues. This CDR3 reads CASSPTGARNYGYTF. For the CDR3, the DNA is TGTGCCAGCAGCCCGACAGGGGCCCGTAACTATGGCTACACCTTC.

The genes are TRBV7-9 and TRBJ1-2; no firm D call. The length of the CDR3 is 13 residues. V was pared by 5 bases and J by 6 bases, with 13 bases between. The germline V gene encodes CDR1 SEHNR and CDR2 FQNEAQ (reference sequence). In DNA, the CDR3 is TGTGCCAGCAGCGGAGGGTTTTGGGATGGCTACACCTTC. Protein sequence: CASSGGFWDGYTF.

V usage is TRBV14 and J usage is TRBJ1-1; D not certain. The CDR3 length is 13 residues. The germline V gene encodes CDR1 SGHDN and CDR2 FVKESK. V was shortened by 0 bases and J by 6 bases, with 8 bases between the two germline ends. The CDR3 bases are TGTGCCAGCAGCCAAGATAGAGTCTCTGAAGCTTTCTTT. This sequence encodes CASSQDRVSEAFF.

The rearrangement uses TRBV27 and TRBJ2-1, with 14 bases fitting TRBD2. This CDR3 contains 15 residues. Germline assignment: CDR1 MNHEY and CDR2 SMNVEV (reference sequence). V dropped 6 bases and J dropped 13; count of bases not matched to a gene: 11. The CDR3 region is CASRISGTSGRRQFF. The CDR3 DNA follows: TGTGCCAGCAGAATAAGCGGGACTAGCGGGAGAAGACAGTTCTTC.

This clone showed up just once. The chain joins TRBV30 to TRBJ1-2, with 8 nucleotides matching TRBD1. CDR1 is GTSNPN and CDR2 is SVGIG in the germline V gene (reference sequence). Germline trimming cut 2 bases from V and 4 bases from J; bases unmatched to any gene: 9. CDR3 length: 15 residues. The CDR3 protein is CAWSTTPGGGYGYTF. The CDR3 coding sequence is TGTGCCTGGAGTACAACCCCAGGGGGCGGCTATGGCTACACCTTC. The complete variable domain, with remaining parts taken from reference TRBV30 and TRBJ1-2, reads SQTIHQWPATLVQPVGSPLSLECTVEGTSNPNLYWYRQAAGRGLQLLFYSVGIGQISSEVPQNLSASRPQDRQFILSSKKLLLSDSGFYLCAWSTTPGGGYGYTFGSGTRLTVV.

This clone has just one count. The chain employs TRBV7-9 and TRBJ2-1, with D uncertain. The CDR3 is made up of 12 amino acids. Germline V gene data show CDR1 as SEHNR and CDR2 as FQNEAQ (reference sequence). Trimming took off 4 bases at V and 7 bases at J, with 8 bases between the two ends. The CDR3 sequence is CASSSELNEQFF. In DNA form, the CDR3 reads TGTGCCAGCAGCTCGGAGTTGAATGAGCAGTTCTTC.

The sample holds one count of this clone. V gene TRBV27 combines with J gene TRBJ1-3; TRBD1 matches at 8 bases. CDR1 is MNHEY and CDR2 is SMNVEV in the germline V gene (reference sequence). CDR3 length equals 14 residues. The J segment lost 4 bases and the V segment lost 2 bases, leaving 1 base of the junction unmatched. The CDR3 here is CASSLGTGGNTIYF. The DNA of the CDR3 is TGTGCCAGCAGTTTAGGGACAGGAGGAAACACCATATATTTT.

DNA of the CDR3: TGCGCCAGCAGCCGCGGACAGGTTCTTGAAAAACTGTTTTTT. The encoded protein is CASSRGQVLEKLFF. The chain joins TRBV5-1 to TRBJ1-4, with 7 bases lining up with TRBD1. Trimming took 4 bases from V and 7 from J; bases not matched to a gene: 7. Germline CDR1 is SGHRS and CDR2 is YFSETQ. The CDR3 has 14 residues.

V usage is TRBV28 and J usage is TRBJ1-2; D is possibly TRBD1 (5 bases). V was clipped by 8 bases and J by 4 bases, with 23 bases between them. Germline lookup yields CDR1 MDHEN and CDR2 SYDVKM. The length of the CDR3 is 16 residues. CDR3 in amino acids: CASSLQTGPSGYGYTF. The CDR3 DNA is TGTGCCAGCTCGTTGCAAACAGGCCCCTCGGGCTATGGCTACACCTTC.

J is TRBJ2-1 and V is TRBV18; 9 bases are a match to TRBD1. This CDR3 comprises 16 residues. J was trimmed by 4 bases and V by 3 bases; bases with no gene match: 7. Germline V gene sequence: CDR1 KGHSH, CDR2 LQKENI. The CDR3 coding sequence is TGTGCCAGCTCACCTGGGGGACAGGGAGCTTACAATGAGCAGTTCTTC. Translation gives CASSPGGQGAYNEQFF.

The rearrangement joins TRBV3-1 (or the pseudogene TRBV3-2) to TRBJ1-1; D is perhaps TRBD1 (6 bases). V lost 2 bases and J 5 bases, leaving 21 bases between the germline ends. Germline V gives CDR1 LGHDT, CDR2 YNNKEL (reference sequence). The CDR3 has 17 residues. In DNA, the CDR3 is TGTGCCAGCAGCCAACTTTCGGCAGGGGCAGAGGGGACTGAAGCTTTCTTT. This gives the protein CASSQLSAGAEGTEAFF.

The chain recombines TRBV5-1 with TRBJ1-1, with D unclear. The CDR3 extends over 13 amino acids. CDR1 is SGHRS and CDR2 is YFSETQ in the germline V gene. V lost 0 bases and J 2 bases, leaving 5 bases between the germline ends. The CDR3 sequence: CASSLASNTEAFF. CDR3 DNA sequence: TGCGCCAGCAGCTTGGCCAGTAACACTGAAGCTTTCTTT. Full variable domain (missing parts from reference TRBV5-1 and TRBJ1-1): KAGVTQTPRYLIKTRGQQVTLSCSPISGHRSVSWYQQTPGQGLQFLFEYFSETQRNKGNFPGRFSGRQFSNSRSEMNVSTLELGDSALYLCASSLASNTEAFFGQGTRLTVV.

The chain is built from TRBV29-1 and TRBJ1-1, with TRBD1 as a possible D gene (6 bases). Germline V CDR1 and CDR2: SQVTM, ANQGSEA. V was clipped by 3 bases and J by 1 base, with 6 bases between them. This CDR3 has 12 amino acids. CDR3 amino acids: CSVEDRNTEAFF. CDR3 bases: TGCAGCGTTGAGGACAGGAACACTGAAGCTTTCTTT.

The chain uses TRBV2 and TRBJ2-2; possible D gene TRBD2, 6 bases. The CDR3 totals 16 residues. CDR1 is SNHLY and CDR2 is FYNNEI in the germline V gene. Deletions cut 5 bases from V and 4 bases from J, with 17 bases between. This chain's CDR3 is CASSMIAKRVTGELFF. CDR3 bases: TGTGCCAGCAGTATGATAGCTAAGCGGGTCACCGGGGAGCTGTTTTTT.

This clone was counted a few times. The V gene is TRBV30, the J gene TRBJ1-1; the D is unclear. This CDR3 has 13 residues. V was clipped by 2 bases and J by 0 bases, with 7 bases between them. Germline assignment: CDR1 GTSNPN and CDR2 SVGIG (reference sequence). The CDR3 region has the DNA TGTGCCTGGAGTATTACAGTGAACACTGAAGCTTTCTTT. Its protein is CAWSITVNTEAFF.

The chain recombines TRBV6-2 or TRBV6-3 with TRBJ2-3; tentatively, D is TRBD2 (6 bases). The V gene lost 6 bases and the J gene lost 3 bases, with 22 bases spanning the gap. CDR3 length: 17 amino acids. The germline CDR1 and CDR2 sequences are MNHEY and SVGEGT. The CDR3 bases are TGTGCCAGCAGCTCGCACCGGGGGACCCATCGGACAGATACGCAGTATTTT. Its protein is CASSSHRGTHRTDTQYF.

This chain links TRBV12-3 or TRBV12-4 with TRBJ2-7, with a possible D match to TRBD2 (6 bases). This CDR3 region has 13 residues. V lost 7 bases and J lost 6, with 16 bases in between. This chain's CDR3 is CASTLLEGGEQYF. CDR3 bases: TGTGCCAGCACCCTCTTGGAGGGAGGCGAGCAGTACTTC.

CDR3 bases: TGTGCCAGCAGTTACGTGGGGGCTCGGGAGCAGTACTTC. Its protein is CASSYVGAREQYF. The chain has TRBV6-5 and TRBJ2-7; TRBD1 might be the D (6 bases). Germline CDR1 and CDR2: MNHEY and SVGAGI. V lost 2 bases and J 7 bases, leaving 12 bases between the germline ends. The CDR3 has 13 residues.

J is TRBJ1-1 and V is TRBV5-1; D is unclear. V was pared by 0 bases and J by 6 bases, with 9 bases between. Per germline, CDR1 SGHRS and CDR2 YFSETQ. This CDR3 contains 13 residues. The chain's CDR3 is CASSLVAPAEAFF. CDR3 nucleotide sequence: TGCGCCAGCAGCTTGGTGGCCCCAGCTGAAGCTTTCTTT.